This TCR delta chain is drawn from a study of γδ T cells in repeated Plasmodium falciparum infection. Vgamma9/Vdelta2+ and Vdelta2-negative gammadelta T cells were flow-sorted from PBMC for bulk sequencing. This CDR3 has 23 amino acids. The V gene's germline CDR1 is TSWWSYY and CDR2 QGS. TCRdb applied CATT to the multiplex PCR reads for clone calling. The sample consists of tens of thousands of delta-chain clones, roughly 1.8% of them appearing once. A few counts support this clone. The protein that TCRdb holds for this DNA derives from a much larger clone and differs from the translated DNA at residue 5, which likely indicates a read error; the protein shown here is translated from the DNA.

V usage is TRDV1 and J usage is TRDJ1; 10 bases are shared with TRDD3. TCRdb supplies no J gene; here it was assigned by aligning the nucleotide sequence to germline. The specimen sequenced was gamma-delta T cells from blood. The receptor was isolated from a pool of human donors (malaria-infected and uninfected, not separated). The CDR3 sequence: CALGKLLACGVGDTSRYTDKLIF. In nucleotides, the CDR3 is TGTGCTCTTGGGAAACTATTGGCGTGCGGGGTGGGGGATACAAGCCGGTACACCGATAAACTCATCTTT.